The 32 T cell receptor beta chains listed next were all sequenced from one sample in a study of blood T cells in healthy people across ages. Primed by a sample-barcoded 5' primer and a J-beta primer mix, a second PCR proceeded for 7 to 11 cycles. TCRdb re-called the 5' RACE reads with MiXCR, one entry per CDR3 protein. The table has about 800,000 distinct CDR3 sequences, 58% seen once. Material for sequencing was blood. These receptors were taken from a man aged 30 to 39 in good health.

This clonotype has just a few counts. CDR3 amino acids: CASSQGGIHGYTF. DNA for the CDR3: TGTGCCAGCAGCCAAGGGGGCATTCATGGCTACACCTTC. This chain links TRBV16 with TRBJ1-2, with a weak D call TRBD1 (6 bases). Trimming removed 2 bases at V and 6 bases at J, with 10 bases between. The CDR3 length is 13 residues. Germline V gene sequence: CDR1 KGHSY, CDR2 FQNENV.

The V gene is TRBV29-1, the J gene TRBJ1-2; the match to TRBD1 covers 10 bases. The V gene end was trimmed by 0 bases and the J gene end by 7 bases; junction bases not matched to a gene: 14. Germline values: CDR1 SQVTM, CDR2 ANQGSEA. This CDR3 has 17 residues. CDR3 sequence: CSVEDSETGGVLLGYTF. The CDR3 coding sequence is TGCAGCGTTGAAGACTCTGAGACAGGGGGCGTTTTGCTTGGCTACACCTTC.

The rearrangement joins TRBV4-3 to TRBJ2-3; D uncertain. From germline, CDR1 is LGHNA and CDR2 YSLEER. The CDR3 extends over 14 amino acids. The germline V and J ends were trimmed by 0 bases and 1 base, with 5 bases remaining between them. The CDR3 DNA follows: TGCGCCAGCAGCCAAGACAGCGGCACAGATACGCAGTATTTT. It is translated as CASSQDSGTDTQYF.

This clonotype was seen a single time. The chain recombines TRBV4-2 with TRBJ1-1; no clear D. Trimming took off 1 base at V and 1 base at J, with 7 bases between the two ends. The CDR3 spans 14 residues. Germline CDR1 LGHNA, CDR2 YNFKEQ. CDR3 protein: CASSQVIANTEAFF. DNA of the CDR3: TGTGCCAGCAGCCAAGTCATCGCGAACACTGAAGCTTTCTTT.

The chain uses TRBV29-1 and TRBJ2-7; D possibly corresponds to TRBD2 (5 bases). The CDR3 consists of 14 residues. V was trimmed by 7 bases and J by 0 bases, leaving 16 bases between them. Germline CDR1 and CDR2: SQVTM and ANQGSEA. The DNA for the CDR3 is TGCAGCGCTCTGACTACCCAAAGCTCCTACGAGCAGTACTTC. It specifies CSALTTQSSYEQYF.

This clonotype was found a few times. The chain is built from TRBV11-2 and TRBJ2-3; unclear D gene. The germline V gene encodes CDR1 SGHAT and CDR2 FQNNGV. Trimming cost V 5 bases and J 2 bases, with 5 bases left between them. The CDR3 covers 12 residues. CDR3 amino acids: CASSTATDTQYF. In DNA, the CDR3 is TGTGCCAGCAGCACGGCCACAGATACGCAGTATTTT.

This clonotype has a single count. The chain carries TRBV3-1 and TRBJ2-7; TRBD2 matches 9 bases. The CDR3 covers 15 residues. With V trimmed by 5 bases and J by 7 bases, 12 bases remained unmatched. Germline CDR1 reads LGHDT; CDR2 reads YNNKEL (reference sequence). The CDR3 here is CASSWIAGAGNEQYF. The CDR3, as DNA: TGTGCCAGCAGCTGGATAGCGGGGGCGGGCAATGAGCAGTACTTC.

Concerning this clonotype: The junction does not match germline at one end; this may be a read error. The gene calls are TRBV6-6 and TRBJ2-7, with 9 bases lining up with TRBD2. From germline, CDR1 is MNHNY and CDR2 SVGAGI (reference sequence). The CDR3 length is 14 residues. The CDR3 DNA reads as TGTGCCGGCAGTCTAGCGGGAATTACCTACGAGCAGTACTTC. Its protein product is CAGSLAGITYEQYF.

The CDR3 protein is CASHTGASDTGELFF. The CDR3 region has the DNA TGCGCCAGTCACACGGGGGCTTCGGACACCGGGGAGCTGTTTTTT. The rearrangement uses TRBV10-1 and TRBJ2-2; D might be TRBD1 or TRBD2, each matching 6 bases. The CDR3 is made up of 15 amino acids. V lost 9 bases and J lost 3, with 17 bases in between. Germline V gene lookup returns CDR1 WNHNN and CDR2 SYGVQD (reference sequence).

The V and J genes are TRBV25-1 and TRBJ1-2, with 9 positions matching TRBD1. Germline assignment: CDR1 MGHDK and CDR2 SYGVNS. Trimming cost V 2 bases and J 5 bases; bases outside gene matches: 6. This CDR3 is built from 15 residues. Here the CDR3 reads CASSEGTGRWYGYTF. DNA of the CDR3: TGTGCCAGCAGTGAAGGGACAGGGCGTTGGTATGGCTACACCTTC.

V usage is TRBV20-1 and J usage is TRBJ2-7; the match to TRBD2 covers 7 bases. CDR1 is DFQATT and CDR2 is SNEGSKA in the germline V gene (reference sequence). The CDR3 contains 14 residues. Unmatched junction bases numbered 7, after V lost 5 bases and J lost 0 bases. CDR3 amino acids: CSAPLAEYSYEQYF. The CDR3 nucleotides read TGCAGTGCTCCCCTAGCGGAGTACTCCTACGAGCAGTACTTC.

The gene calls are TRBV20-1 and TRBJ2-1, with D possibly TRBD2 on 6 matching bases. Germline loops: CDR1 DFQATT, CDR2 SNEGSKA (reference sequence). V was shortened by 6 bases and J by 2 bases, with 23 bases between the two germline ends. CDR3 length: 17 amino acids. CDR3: CSAPEGGAASTYNEQFF. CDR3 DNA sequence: TGCAGTGCCCCAGAGGGCGGGGCCGCATCTACCTACAATGAGCAGTTCTTC.

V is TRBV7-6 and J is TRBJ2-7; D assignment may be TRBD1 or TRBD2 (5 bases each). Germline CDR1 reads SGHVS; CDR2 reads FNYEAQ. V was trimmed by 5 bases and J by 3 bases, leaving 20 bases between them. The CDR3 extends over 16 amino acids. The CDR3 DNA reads TGTGCCAGCAGCATCCCATGGTCGGGGCTTAACTACGAGCAGTACTTC. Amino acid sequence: CASSIPWSGLNYEQYF.

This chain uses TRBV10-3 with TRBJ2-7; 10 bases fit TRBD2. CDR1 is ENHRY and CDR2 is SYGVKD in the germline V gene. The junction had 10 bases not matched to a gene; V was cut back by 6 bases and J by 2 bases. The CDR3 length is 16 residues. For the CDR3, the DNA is TGTGCCATCAGGAACTCCCTAGCGGGAGATACCTACGAGCAGTACTTC. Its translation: CAIRNSLAGDTYEQYF.

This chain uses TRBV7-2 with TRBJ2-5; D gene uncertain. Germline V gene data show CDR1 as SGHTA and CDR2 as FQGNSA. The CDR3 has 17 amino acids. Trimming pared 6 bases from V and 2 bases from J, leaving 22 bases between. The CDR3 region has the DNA TGTGCCAGCAGGTCATTCCGTGCCAGAGGAGATCAAGAGACCCAGTACTTC. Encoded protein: CASRSFRARGDQETQYF.

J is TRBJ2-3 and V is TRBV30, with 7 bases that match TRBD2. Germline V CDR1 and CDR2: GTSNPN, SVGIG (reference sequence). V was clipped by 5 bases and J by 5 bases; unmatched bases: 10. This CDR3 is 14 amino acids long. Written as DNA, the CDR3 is TGTGCCTGGGCCGCTTCAGCGGGGAGAGATACGCAGTATTTT. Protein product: CAWAASAGRDTQYF. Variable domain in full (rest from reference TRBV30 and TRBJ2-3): SQTIHQWPATLVQPVGSPLSLECTVEGTSNPNLYWYRQAAGRGLQLLFYSVGIGQISSEVPQNLSASRPQDRQFILSSKKLLLSDSGFYLCAWAASAGRDTQYFGPGTRLTVL.

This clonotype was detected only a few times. The CDR3 sequence is CASSQDRPGSKNIQYF. In nucleotides, the CDR3 is TGCGCCAGCAGCCAAGATCGGCCAGGGTCCAAAAACATTCAGTACTTC. This rearrangement joins TRBV4-3 to TRBJ2-4; TRBD1 is a possible D gene (5 bases). This CDR3 has 16 residues. The germline V and J ends were trimmed by 0 bases and 2 bases, with 11 bases remaining between them. Germline V lookup: CDR1 LGHNA, CDR2 YSLEER.

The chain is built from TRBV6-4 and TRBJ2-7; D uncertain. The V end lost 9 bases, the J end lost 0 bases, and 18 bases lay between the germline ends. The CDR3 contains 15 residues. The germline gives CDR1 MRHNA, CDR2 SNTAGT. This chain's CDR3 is CARQTSRLNSYEQYF. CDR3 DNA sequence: TGTGCCAGGCAAACATCCAGACTCAACTCCTACGAGCAGTACTTC.

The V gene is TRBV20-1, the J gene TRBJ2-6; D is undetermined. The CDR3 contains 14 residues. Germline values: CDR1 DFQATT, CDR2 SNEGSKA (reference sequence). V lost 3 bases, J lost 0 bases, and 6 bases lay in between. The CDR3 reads CSARADSGANVLTF. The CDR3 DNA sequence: TGCAGTGCTAGGGCCGACTCTGGGGCCAACGTCCTGACTTTC.

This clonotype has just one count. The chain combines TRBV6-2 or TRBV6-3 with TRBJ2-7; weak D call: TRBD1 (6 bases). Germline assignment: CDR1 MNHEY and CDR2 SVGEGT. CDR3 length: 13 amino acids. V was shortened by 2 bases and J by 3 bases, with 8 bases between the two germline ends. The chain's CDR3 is CASSYDRNYEQYF. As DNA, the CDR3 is TGTGCCAGCAGTTACGACAGGAACTACGAGCAGTACTTC.

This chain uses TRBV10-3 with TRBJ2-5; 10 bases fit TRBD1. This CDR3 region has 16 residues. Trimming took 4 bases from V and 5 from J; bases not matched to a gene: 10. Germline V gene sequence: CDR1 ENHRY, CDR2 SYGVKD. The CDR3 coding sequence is TGTGCCATCAGTGTGAGCTTCGGACAGGGGGAGGAGACCCAGTACTTC. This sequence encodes CAISVSFGQGEETQYF.

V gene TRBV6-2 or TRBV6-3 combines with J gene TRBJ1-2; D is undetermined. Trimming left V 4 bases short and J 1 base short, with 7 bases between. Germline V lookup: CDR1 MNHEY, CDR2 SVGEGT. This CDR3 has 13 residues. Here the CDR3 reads CASSSRINYGYTF. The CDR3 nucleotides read TGTGCCAGCAGTTCCAGGATTAACTATGGCTACACCTTC.

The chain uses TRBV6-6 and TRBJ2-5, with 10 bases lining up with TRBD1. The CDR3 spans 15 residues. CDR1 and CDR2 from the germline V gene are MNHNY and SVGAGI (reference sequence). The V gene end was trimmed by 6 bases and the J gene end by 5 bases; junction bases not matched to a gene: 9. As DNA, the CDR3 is TGTGCCAGCAGCTATATGACAGGGGGCGCGGAGACCCAGTACTTC. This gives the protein CASSYMTGGAETQYF.

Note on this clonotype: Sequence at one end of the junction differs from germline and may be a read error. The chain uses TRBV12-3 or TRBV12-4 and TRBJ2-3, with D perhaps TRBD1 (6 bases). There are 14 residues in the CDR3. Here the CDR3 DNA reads TGCGCCAGCAGTCAGGGGTTCGGCACAGATACGCAGTATTTT. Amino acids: CASSQGFGTDTQYF.

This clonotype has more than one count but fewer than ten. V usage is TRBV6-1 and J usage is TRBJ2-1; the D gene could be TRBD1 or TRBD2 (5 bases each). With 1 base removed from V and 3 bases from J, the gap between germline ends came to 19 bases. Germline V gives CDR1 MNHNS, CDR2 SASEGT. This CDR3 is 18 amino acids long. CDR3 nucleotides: TGTGCCAGCAGTGAAGTCACCAGGGTTGGGGGAATCTACAATGAGCAGTTCTTC. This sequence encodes CASSEVTRVGGIYNEQFF.

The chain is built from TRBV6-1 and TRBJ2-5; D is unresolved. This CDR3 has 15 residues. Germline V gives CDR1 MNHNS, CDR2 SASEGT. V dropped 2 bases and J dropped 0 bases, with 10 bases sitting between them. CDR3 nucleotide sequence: TGTGCCAGCAGTGAAATTGTCAGCCACCAAGAGACCCAGTACTTC. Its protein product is CASSEIVSHQETQYF.

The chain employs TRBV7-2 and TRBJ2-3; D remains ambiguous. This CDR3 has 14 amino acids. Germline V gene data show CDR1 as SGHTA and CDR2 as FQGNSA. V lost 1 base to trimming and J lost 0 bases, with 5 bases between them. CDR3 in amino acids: CASSLDASTDTQYF. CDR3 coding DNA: TGTGCCAGCAGCTTAGATGCGAGCACAGATACGCAGTATTTT.

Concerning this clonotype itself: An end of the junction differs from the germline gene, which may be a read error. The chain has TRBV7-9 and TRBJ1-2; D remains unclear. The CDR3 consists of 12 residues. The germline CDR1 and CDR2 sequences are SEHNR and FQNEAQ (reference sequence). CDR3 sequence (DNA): TGTTCCAGCAGCTTAGAAGGGAAGGACTACACCTTC. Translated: CSSSLEGKDYTF.

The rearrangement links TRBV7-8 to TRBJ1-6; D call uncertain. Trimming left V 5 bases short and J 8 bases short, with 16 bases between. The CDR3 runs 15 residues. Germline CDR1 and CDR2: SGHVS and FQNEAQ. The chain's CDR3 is CASSPIRAEDSPLHF. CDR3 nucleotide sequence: TGTGCCAGCAGCCCCATCCGGGCAGAGGATTCACCCCTCCACTTT. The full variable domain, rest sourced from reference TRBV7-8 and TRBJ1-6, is GAGVSQSPRYKVAKRGQDVALRCDPISGHVSLFWYQQALGQGPEFLTYFQNEAQLDKSGLPSDRFFAERPEGSVSTLKIQRTQQEDSAVYLCASSPIRAEDSPLHFGNGTRLTVT.

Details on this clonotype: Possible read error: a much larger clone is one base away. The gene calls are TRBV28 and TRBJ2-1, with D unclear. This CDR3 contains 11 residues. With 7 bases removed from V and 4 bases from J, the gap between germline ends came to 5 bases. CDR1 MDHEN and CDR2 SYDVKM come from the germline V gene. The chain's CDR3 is CASNQYNEQFF. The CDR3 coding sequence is TGTGCCAGCAACCAGTACAATGAGCAGTTCTTC.

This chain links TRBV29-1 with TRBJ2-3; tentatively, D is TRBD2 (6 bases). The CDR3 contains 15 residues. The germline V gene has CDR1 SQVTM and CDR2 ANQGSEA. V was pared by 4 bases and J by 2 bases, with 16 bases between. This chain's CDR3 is CSVGDLRVATDTQYF. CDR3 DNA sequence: TGCAGCGTTGGGGACTTGAGGGTAGCCACAGATACGCAGTATTTT.

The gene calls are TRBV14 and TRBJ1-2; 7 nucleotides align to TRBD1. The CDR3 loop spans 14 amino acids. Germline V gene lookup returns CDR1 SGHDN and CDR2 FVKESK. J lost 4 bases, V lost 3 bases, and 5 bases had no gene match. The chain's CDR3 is CASSQYRGSYGYTF. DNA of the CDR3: TGTGCCAGCAGCCAGTACAGGGGTAGCTATGGCTACACCTTC.